A selection of T cell receptor beta chains follows, all from one sample in a study of blood T cell repertoires in COVID-19. The repertoire was sequenced with immunoSEQ multiplex PCR; TCRdb's copy has only in-frame clones and lacks some. Of around 400,000 clones in the sample, roughly 86% were seen once. The sequenced sample consisted of peripheral blood. Receptors originate from a woman aged 60-70 years with COVID-19, enrolled during active disease. CDR3s include the opening cysteine and the closing phenylalanine or tryptophan. Fields, in order: V gene, D gene, clone size, J gene, CDR3 protein, CDR3 DNA. The D gene is left open where the match is weak. Where a row states a size, it is once, few, many or the class of an expanded clone; other rows omit it.

V: TRBV4-1
D: TRBD2
size: once
J: TRBJ2-1
CDR3: CASSQAARGGRNEQFF
DNA: TGCGCCAGCAGCCAAGCCGCGCGGGGGGGACGAAATGAGCAGTTCTTC

V: TRBV2
D: TRBD2
size: NA
J: TRBJ2-1
CDR3: CASSEGLARSYNEQFF
DNA: TGTGCCAGCAGTGAAGGACTAGCTCGCTCCTACAATGAGCAGTTCTTC

V: TRBV19
D: TRBD1
size: NA
J: TRBJ2-3
CDR3: CASRGTGARTDTQYF
DNA: TGTGCCAGTAGAGGGACAGGGGCACGCACAGATACGCAGTATTTT

V: TRBV18
D: TRBD2
size: NA
J: TRBJ2-5
CDR3: CASSPRGGPQETQYF
DNA: TGTGCCAGCTCACCACGGGGAGGGCCTCAAGAGACCCAGTACTTC

V: TRBV11-1
D: NA
size: NA
J: TRBJ1-2
CDR3: CASSPPGGRGYTF
DNA: TGTGCCAGCAGCCCCCCGGGAGGGCGAGGCTACACCTTC

V: TRBV19
D: TRBD2
size: NA
J: TRBJ2-1
CDR3: CASSRLLAGGVNEQFF
DNA: TGTGCCAGTAGTCGGCTCCTAGCGGGGGGGGTCAATGAGCAGTTCTTC

V: TRBV5-1
D: TRBD1
size: NA
J: TRBJ1-2
CDR3: CASSLDRVDGYTF
DNA: TGCGCCAGCAGCCTGGACAGGGTCGATGGCTACACCTTC

V: TRBV5-1
D: TRBD2
size: NA
J: TRBJ2-5
CDR3: CASSFTGGQETQYF
DNA: TGCGCCAGCAGCTTTACGGGGGGACAAGAGACCCAGTACTTC

V: TRBV7-8
D: TRBD2
size: NA
J: TRBJ2-1
CDR3: CASSLGEGSGGALSSYNEQFF
DNA: TGTGCCAGCAGCTTAGGAGAGGGTAGCGGGGGGGCCCTGTCGTCCTACAATGAGCAGTTCTTC

V: TRBV24-1
D: NA
size: once
J: TRBJ2-3
CDR3: CATSDPQDTDTQYF
DNA: TGTGCCACCAGTGATCCACAGGACACAGATACGCAGTATTTT

V: TRBV6-1
D: NA
size: NA
J: TRBJ2-1
CDR3: CASSEKAGATLEQFF
DNA: TGTGCCAGCAGTGAAAAGGCGGGGGCAACGCTTGAGCAGTTCTTC

V: TRBV7-9
D: TRBD1
size: NA
J: TRBJ1-1
CDR3: CASSLLPGQGNTEAFF
DNA: TGTGCCAGCAGCTTACTCCCGGGACAGGGAAACACTGAAGCTTTCTTT

V: TRBV7-9
D: NA
size: NA
J: TRBJ1-4
CDR3: CASSLAGSPNEKLFF
DNA: TGTGCCAGCAGCCTCGCTGGGAGTCCCAATGAAAAACTGTTTTTT

V: TRBV2
D: NA
size: NA
J: TRBJ1-2
CDR3: CASSEDTATYYGYTF
DNA: TGTGCCAGCAGTGAAGACACAGCAACTTACTATGGCTACACCTTC

V: TRBV28
D: NA
size: NA
J: TRBJ1-5
CDR3: CATGDSNQPQHF
DNA: TGTGCCACGGGGGATAGCAATCAGCCCCAGCATTTT

V: TRBV5-8
D: TRBD2
size: once
J: TRBJ2-7
CDR3: CASSLGTSLSYEQYF
DNA: TGTGCCAGCAGCTTGGGGACTAGTTTATCCTACGAGCAGTACTTC

V: TRBV7-6
D: TRBD2
size: NA
J: TRBJ2-3
CDR3: CASSFSAGGRLSTDTQYF
DNA: TGTGCCAGCAGCTTTTCGGCGGGGGGGCGGCTTAGCACAGATACGCAGTATTTT

V: TRBV6-6
D: TRBD2
size: NA
J: TRBJ2-2
CDR3: CASSTTSGAAGELFF
DNA: TGTGCCAGCAGTACAACTAGCGGGGCCGCCGGGGAGCTGTTTTTT

V: TRBV28
D: TRBD1
size: NA
J: TRBJ1-6
CDR3: CASSLLKSIGTGASSPLHF
DNA: TGTGCCAGCAGTTTATTAAAAAGTATCGGGACAGGGGCATCGTCACCCCTCCACTTT

V: TRBV7-3
D: NA
size: NA
J: TRBJ1-1
CDR3: CASSSTGYTEAFF
DNA: TGTGCCAGCAGCTCCACAGGGTACACTGAAGCTTTCTTT

V: TRBV7-8
D: TRBD2
size: NA
J: TRBJ2-1
CDR3: CASSFRRGGANEQFF
DNA: TGTGCCAGCAGCTTCCGGCGGGGGGGCGCCAATGAGCAGTTCTTC

V: TRBV19
D: TRBD1
size: NA
J: TRBJ1-1
CDR3: CASKQGRSEAFF
DNA: TGTGCCAGTAAACAGGGGAGGTCTGAAGCTTTCTTT

V: TRBV19
D: TRBD2
size: NA
J: TRBJ2-7
CDR3: CASSLSGASYEQYF
DNA: TGTGCCAGTAGTCTTAGCGGGGCGTCCTACGAGCAGTACTTC